This T cell receptor (beta chain) was recorded in a study of T-cell memory formation after mild COVID-19. One entry per CDR3 protein, called by TCRdb with MiXCR from the 5' RACE reads. The repertoire holds around 200,000 distinct CDR3 sequences, with about 20% as singletons. The J segment lost 7 bases and the V segment lost 7 bases, leaving 16 bases of the junction unmatched. Per the germline V gene, CDR1 is SGHVS and CDR2 is FQNEAQ. The CDR3 contains 16 residues. The receptor comes from an adult woman who had mild COVID-19 (a few samples of this study predate the infection). Cell type and time point are not known. The sequencing sample was made of PBMCs or a T cell subset sorted from them (not recorded which). This chain connects TRBV7-8 to TRBJ2-1, with 7 bases fitting TRBD1. Here the CDR3 DNA reads TGTGCCAGCACCCCATCGACAGGGCTCGACACGAATGAGCAGTTCTTC. Protein product: CASTPSTGLDTNEQFF.